The rows below give T cell receptor beta chains drawn from one sample of a study of control samples from healthy donors and cancer patients. Clones were read by immunoSEQ multiplex PCR, and TCRdb kept only the in-frame ones, dropping some. The sample lists 150,000 to 200,000 clones, about nine tenths occurring once. Sequencing input: blood. Every receptor here comes from a woman in her 40s in good health. The CDR3 runs from the conserved cysteine through the conserved F or W. The D gene is left open where the match is weak. Clone size is given for some rows only: seen once, a few or many times, or a class if the clone is expanded.

TRBJ1-5 . TRBV4-1 . TGCGCCAGCAGCCAAGACGGGGGAAATAGCAATCAGCCCCAGCATTTT CASSQDGGNSNQPQHF
TRBJ2-5 . TRBV5-1 TRBD2 TGCGCCAGCAGCTTGGGAGCAGCGGGGGAACAAGAGACCCAGTACTTC CASSLGAAGEQETQYF
TRBJ2-1 . TRBV2 . TGTGCCAGCAGTGACCCACTAGCACCTGAGCAGTTCTTC CASSDPLAPEQFF
TRBJ1-1 . TRBV29-1 . TGCAGCGTTGAAGCTCCACCCGAAGCTTTCTTT CSVEAPPEAFF
TRBJ2-3 . TRBV18 . TGTGCCAGCTCTACGCTTTTGGCGGTCGCTAGCACAGATACGCAGTATTTT CASSTLLAVASTDTQYF
TRBJ2-3 . TRBV10-3 . TGTGCCATCAGTGAGTCGCTGGGGACCACAGATACGCAGTATTTT CAISESLGTTDTQYF
TRBJ1-2 once TRBV10-1 . TGCGCCAGCAGTGATTCCCTGATCCGGACACCCAAGGGCTACACCTTC CASSDSLIRTPKGYTF
TRBJ2-3 once TRBV19 TRBD2 TGTGCCAGTAGTCAGGGACTAGCGTATACGCAGTATTTT CASSQGLAYTQYF
TRBJ1-1 . TRBV6-5 . TGTGCCAGCAGGCGTTCCGGGGGCGGGGATGAAGCTTTCTTT CASRRSGGGDEAFF
TRBJ2-1 . TRBV12-3/TRBV12-4 TRBD2 TGTGCCAGCAGTTCTAGCGGGCCCAATGAGCAGTTCTTC CASSSSGPNEQFF
TRBJ1-1 . TRBV11-1 TRBD1 TGTGCCAGCAGCTCCTCTTTTGGGACAGGGTTCGCTTTCTTT CASSSSFGTGFAFF
TRBJ2-7 . TRBV20-1 . TGCAGTGCTACCTTCGGGCGGGAGCAGTACTTC CSATFGREQYF
TRBJ1-2 . TRBV29-1 TRBD1 TGCAGCGCGGGGACAGTTAACTATGGCTACACCTTC CSAGTVNYGYTF
TRBJ2-1 . TRBV7-6 . TGTGCCAGCAGCCCGACCTCGGGCTCCTACAATGAGCAGTTCTTC CASSPTSGSYNEQFF
TRBJ2-5 . TRBV5-1 . TGCGCCAGCAGCTTTGGCAACAATAGAGAGACCCAGTACTTC CASSFGNNRETQYF
TRBJ1-6 . TRBV19 . TGTGCCAGTAGTATTTTCCTCGACTTTGATTCACCCCTCCACTTT CASSIFLDFDSPLHF
TRBJ2-4 few TRBV11-2 TRBD1 TGTGCCAGCAGCCCCCGACAGGGTGTTGCCAAAAACATTCAGTACTTC CASSPRQGVAKNIQYF
TRBJ1-5 . TRBV10-1 TRBD1 TGCGCCAGCAGACTCCTTACCGACGGGACAGGGTACCATCAGCCCCAGCATTTT CASRLLTDGTGYHQPQHF
TRBJ2-2 . TRBV7-9 . TGTGCCAGCAGCTTAGACCCGGGTGGGGATGTCGGGGAGCTGTTTTTT CASSLDPGGDVGELFF
TRBJ2-5 . TRBV7-8 . TGTGCCAGCAGCTTTCTGGGACAACAAGAGACCCAGTACTTC CASSFLGQQETQYF
TRBJ1-3 . TRBV6-6 . TGTGCCAGTACCCCCTCAGGCCCCTCTGGAAACACCATATATTTT CASTPSGPSGNTIYF
TRBJ2-7 . TRBV13 TRBD1 TGTGCCAGCAGCTACTACGAGTTAGTGGACAGGGTGGATCACGAGCAGTACTTC CASSYYELVDRVDHEQYF
TRBJ2-2 . TRBV2 TRBD2 TGTGCCAGCAGTGAAGCGGGGGGGACGAACACCGGGGAGCTGTTTTTT CASSEAGGTNTGELFF
TRBJ1-2 . TRBV6-6 . TGTGCCAGCCGGACGGAGTACACTAACTATGGCTACACCTTC CASRTEYTNYGYTF
TRBJ2-1 . TRBV2 . TGTGCCAGCAGCGTGGACAGGGAGGGTGAGCAGTTCTTC CASSVDREGEQFF
TRBJ1-2 . TRBV7-9 . TGTGCCAGCAGCTTAGTCGTAGATTATGGCTACACCTTC CASSLVVDYGYTF
TRBJ1-1 . TRBV2 . TGTGCCAGCAGCCTAGAGAAGGGGTCTGAAGCTTTCTTT CASSLEKGSEAFF
TRBJ2-3 . TRBV7-9 TRBD2 TGTGCCAGCAGCTTAAATTTAGGCGGGGGGGAAATCACAGATACGCAGTATTTT CASSLNLGGGEITDTQYF
TRBJ1-1 . TRBV3-1/TRBV3-2 . TGTGCCAGCAGCCCCTTCCCCGGGACTGGAGAAGCTTTCTTT CASSPFPGTGEAFF
TRBJ1-5 . TRBV11-2 . TGTGCCAGCTCAGATAAGCTTGAGCCCCAGCATTTT CASSDKLEPQHF
TRBJ1-6 once TRBV5-6 . TGTGCCAGCAGCTTGTCGGGGTGGGATTCACCCCTCCACTTT CASSLSGWDSPLHF